The 30 T cell receptor beta chains below all came from one sample that was sequenced in a study of blood T cell repertoires in COVID-19. Using immunoSEQ multiplex PCR, the repertoire was profiled, and TCRdb retains in-frame clones only, with some absent. The table shows 75,000 to 100,000 clones, with roughly 87% occurring only once. The specimen was peripheral blood. Receptor source: an older man with acute or convalescent COVID-19.

The rearrangement uses TRBV28 and TRBJ1-5; D possibly corresponds to TRBD1 (6 bases). Germline assignment: CDR1 MDHEN and CDR2 SYDVKM. This CDR3 has 16 amino acids. V was shortened by 6 bases and J by 0 bases, with 15 bases between the two germline ends. CDR3 DNA: TGTGCCAGCAGACCCGCGGACAGCGATAGCAATCAGCCCCAGCATTTT. It codes for CASRPADSDSNQPQHF.

V is TRBV7-8 and J is TRBJ1-6, with 7 positions matching TRBD1. CDR3 size: 17 residues. V lost 5 bases and J lost 0; bases outside the gene matches: 7. Germline lookup yields CDR1 SGHVS and CDR2 FQNEAQ. The CDR3 loop is CASSQTTGSSYNSPLHF. The DNA for the CDR3 is TGTGCCAGCAGCCAAACGACAGGGAGCTCCTATAATTCACCCCTCCACTTT.

The chain uses TRBV2 and TRBJ1-3, with TRBD1 as a possible D gene (5 bases). V lost 4 bases and J lost 0, with 10 bases in between. This CDR3 has 15 amino acids. Germline V gene lookup returns CDR1 SNHLY and CDR2 FYNNEI. The DNA for the CDR3 is TGTGCCAGCAGTGTGGGGCAGTTCTCTGGAAACACCATATATTTT. Amino acids: CASSVGQFSGNTIYF.

The genes are TRBV23-1 and TRBJ1-5; D might be TRBD1 (6 bases). TRBV23-1 is known as an ORF, though its function is uncertain. V was clipped by 1 base and J by 5 bases, with 15 bases between them. This CDR3 contains 16 residues. CDR3 sequence: CASSQWLAGAHQPQHF. The CDR3 region has the DNA TGCGCCAGCAGTCAATGGTTAGCAGGGGCCCATCAGCCCCAGCATTTT.

This chain joins TRBV6-5 and TRBJ2-7; D call uncertain. Germline V gives CDR1 MNHEY, CDR2 SVGAGI. The CDR3 sequence is 13 residues long. Trimming cost V 3 bases and J 3 bases, with 9 bases left between them. Written as DNA, the CDR3 is TGTGCCAGCAGTTATGGGCAGCACTACGAGCAGTACTTC. Translated: CASSYGQHYEQYF.

The V and J genes are TRBV28 and TRBJ1-2; D ambiguous. Per the germline V gene, CDR1 is MDHEN and CDR2 is SYDVKM. Trimming stripped 2 bases from V and 7 bases from J, with 20 bases between. The CDR3 is 16 amino acids. In nucleotides, the CDR3 is TGTGCCAGCAGTTTACTCGATCCCGGAAGAACGGGTGGCTACACCTTC. This encodes CASSLLDPGRTGGYTF.

The rearrangement uses TRBV11-3 and TRBJ2-1; a possible D gene is TRBD2 (6 bases). The V gene lost 4 bases and the J gene lost 9 bases, with 16 bases spanning the gap. The CDR3 has 14 amino acids. Germline CDR1 and CDR2: SGHNT and YENEEA. The CDR3 here is CASSSSGSVGEQFF. In DNA, the CDR3 is TGTGCCAGCAGCTCATCCGGGAGCGTCGGTGAGCAGTTCTTC.

Remarks on this clone: This sample includes further DNA sequences coding for the same CDR3. J is TRBJ2-3 and V is TRBV18, with D uncertain. Per germline, CDR1 KGHSH and CDR2 LQKENI. Trimming cost V 2 bases and J 1 base, with 4 bases left between them. The CDR3 runs to 13 residues. The CDR3 is CASSPSGTDTQYF. The CDR3 bases are TGTGCCAGCTCACCATCGGGCACAGATACGCAGTATTTT.

The gene calls are TRBV24-1 and TRBJ2-5, with D maybe TRBD2 (5 bases). V was clipped by 7 bases and J by 8 bases, with 10 bases between them. The CDR3 runs to 11 residues. Germline CDR1 and CDR2: KGHDR and SFDVKD. CDR3: CATSFAGTQYF. CDR3 nucleotides: TGTGCCACCAGCTTCGCGGGTACCCAGTACTTC.

The V gene is TRBV7-9, the J gene TRBJ1-4; D unresolved. The CDR3 is made up of 16 amino acids. Germline-derived CDR1 and CDR2 are SEHNR and FQNEAQ (reference sequence). Trimming took off 5 bases at V and 8 bases at J, with 21 bases between the two ends. CDR3 protein: CASSPSGGLGREKLFF. CDR3 nucleotides: TGTGCCAGCAGCCCGTCAGGAGGTCTCGGGAGAGAAAAACTGTTTTTT. The complete variable domain, with remaining parts taken from reference TRBV7-9 and TRBJ1-4, reads DTGVSQNPRHKITKRGQNVTFRCDPISEHNRLYWYRQTLGQGPEFLTYFQNEAQLEKSRLLSDRFSAERPKGSFSTLEIQRTEQGDSAMYLCASSPSGGLGREKLFFGSGTQLSVL.

The chain links TRBV28 to TRBJ2-5; TRBD2 is a possible D gene (6 bases). V was trimmed by 5 bases and J by 2 bases, leaving 12 bases between them. The germline CDR1 and CDR2 sequences are MDHEN and SYDVKM. The CDR3 contains 14 residues. The CDR3, as DNA: TGTGCCAGCAGTAAAGCGGGTTTACAAGAGACCCAGTACTTC. It codes for CASSKAGLQETQYF.

CDR3 sequence: CASSAPGQPYEQYF. The CDR3 region has the DNA TGTGCCAGCAGCGCACCGGGACAACCCTACGAGCAGTACTTC. The gene calls are TRBV9 and TRBJ2-7; D might be TRBD1 (6 bases). In germline, CDR1 is SGDLS, CDR2 YYNGEE. The V end lost 3 bases, the J end lost 2 bases, and 12 bases lay between the germline ends. The CDR3 runs to 14 residues.

The J gene is TRBJ2-1, the V gene TRBV11-2, with TRBD1 matching 9 bases. V lost 6 bases to trimming and J lost 6 bases; unmatched junction nucleotides: 15. The CDR3 totals 17 residues. CDR1 is SGHAT and CDR2 is FQNNGV in the germline V gene. As DNA, the CDR3 is TGTGCCAGCAGTTATTCCACCGGGACAGGGACCGCCAATGAGCAGTTCTTC. It codes for CASSYSTGTGTANEQFF.

The chain carries TRBV3-1 (or the pseudogene TRBV3-2) and TRBJ1-1; a weak D match, TRBD1 (5 bases). Germline CDR1 is LGHDT and CDR2 is YNNKEL (reference sequence). This CDR3 is built from 14 residues. Trimming took off 2 bases at V and 5 bases at J, with 12 bases between the two ends. The CDR3 DNA follows: TGTGCCAGCAGCCAACATGGGGCATGGACTGAAGCTTTCTTT. Amino acids: CASSQHGAWTEAFF.

This chain links TRBV2 with TRBJ1-4, with 8 bases aligning to TRBD1. With 7 bases clipped from V and 5 bases from J, the junction kept 6 bases outside the gene matches. The CDR3 loop spans 14 amino acids. Germline V CDR1 and CDR2: SNHLY, FYNNEI. The CDR3 spells CASTRDRPNEKLFF. The CDR3 bases are TGTGCCAGCACGAGGGACAGGCCAAATGAAAAACTGTTTTTT.

A few counts support this clone. Other DNA sequences of this sample code for an identical CDR3. The rearrangement uses TRBV5-8 and TRBJ2-2, with 11 positions matching TRBD2. V trimming: 2 bases; J trimming: 3 bases; junction bases outside the gene matches: 0. This CDR3 is built from 15 residues. Germline V gives CDR1 SGHTS, CDR2 YDEGEE. The CDR3 DNA sequence: TGTGCCAGCAGCTTACTAGCGGGAGACACCGGGGAGCTGTTTTTT. This gives the protein CASSLLAGDTGELFF.

A word on this clone: The germline gene is not matched at one end of the junction; a read error may be the cause. The CDR3 spells CASREAGGTSDTQYF. The CDR3 DNA reads as TGTGCCAGCAGGGAAGCGGGGGGTACATCAGATACGCAGTATTTT. J is TRBJ2-3 and V is TRBV6-1; TRBD2 agrees at 9 bases. Germline V CDR1 and CDR2: MNHNS, SASEGT. This CDR3 has 15 residues.

This rearrangement joins TRBV29-1 to TRBJ1-2; D possibly corresponds to TRBD1 (5 bases). This CDR3 has 11 residues. V was clipped by 6 bases and J by 10 bases, with 15 bases between them. In germline, CDR1 is SQVTM, CDR2 ANQGSEA. The CDR3 DNA sequence: TGCAGCGTAAGCCGGGACTCGATCTACACCTTC. Translation: CSVSRDSIYTF.

The chain joins TRBV18 to TRBJ1-2; no definite D call. The length of the CDR3 is 16 residues. Trimming took 0 bases from V and 3 from J, leaving 14 bases between them. The germline CDR1 and CDR2 sequences are KGHSH and LQKENI. In nucleotides, the CDR3 is TGTGCCAGCTCACCACCAGGTCTGGCAGCGGACTATGGCTACACCTTC. Translating it yields CASSPPGLAADYGYTF.

The gene calls are TRBV28 and TRBJ2-5; TRBD1 matches at 7 bases. This CDR3 comprises 15 residues. Germline V CDR1 and CDR2: MDHEN, SYDVKM. V shed 6 bases and J 5 bases; nucleotides not matched to a gene: 12. CDR3 bases: TGTGCCAGCAGCCTCGGACAGGTCGCCCAGGAGACCCAGTACTTC. Its protein is CASSLGQVAQETQYF.

The chain is built from TRBV5-5 and TRBJ2-5, with a possible D match to TRBD2 (5 bases). Germline loops: CDR1 SGHKS, CDR2 YYEKEE (reference sequence). Trimming stripped 1 base from V and 2 bases from J, with 6 bases between. This CDR3 contains 13 residues. The CDR3 DNA reads as TGTGCCAGCAGCTTGCCGGGGCAAGAGACCCAGTACTTC. This codes for CASSLPGQETQYF.

The rearrangement uses TRBV5-1 and TRBJ2-2; maybe TRBD1 (6 bases). Germline V gives CDR1 SGHRS, CDR2 YFSETQ. This CDR3 region has 16 residues. V dropped 0 bases and J dropped 1 base, with 10 bases sitting between them. The CDR3: CASSLVVRGNTGELFF. In DNA, the CDR3 is TGCGCCAGCAGCTTGGTTGTCAGGGGGAACACCGGGGAGCTGTTTTTT.

This clone appeared once. The V gene is TRBV11-2, the J gene TRBJ2-7; D possibly corresponds to TRBD1 (7 bases). V dropped 1 base and J dropped 6 bases, with 28 bases sitting between them. The length of the CDR3 is 19 residues. Germline V gives CDR1 SGHAT, CDR2 FQNNGV. CDR3 nucleotide sequence: TGTGCCAGCAGCTTAGGACGGGACAGTCCCACCTGGAGGAGGGGCGAGCAGTACTTC. Its protein is CASSLGRDSPTWRRGEQYF.

J is TRBJ1-6 and V is TRBV5-1, with 7 bases that match TRBD1. CDR1 SGHRS and CDR2 YFSETQ come from the germline V gene. This CDR3 is built from 14 residues. The junction had 7 bases not matched to a gene; V was cut back by 4 bases and J by 9 bases. CDR3 sequence: CASSQDRQRSPLHF. The CDR3 DNA reads TGCGCCAGCAGCCAGGACAGGCAACGTTCACCCCTCCACTTT.

The V gene is TRBV6-1, the J gene TRBJ2-7, with D tentatively TRBD2 (5 bases). There are 16 residues in the CDR3. The germline CDR1 and CDR2 sequences are MNHNS and SASEGT. Deletions cut 3 bases from V and 3 bases from J, with 18 bases between. CDR3 bases: TGTGCCAGCAGTGATCCCGGGGAACCACTGGGCTACGAGCAGTACGTC. Protein: CASSDPGEPLGYEQYV.

This chain uses TRBV2 with TRBJ1-2; D is ambiguous. The V end lost 3 bases, the J end lost 3 bases, and 8 bases lay between the germline ends. CDR1 SNHLY and CDR2 FYNNEI come from the germline V gene. The length of the CDR3 is 13 residues. Here the CDR3 DNA reads TGTGCCAGCAGTGACCGACTCTACTATGGCTACACCTTC. Translated: CASSDRLYYGYTF.

The table lists this clone with a count of one. The chain links TRBV6-6 to TRBJ1-4, with 9 bases fitting TRBD1. V lost 6 bases, J lost 5 bases, and 4 bases stayed unmatched. The CDR3 runs to 14 residues. CDR1 MNHNY and CDR2 SVGAGI come from the germline V gene (reference sequence). The DNA for the CDR3 is TGTGCCAGCAGCCCGACAGGGGGAAATGAAAAACTGTTTTTT. Translation: CASSPTGGNEKLFF.

The gene calls are TRBV30 and TRBJ1-1; perhaps TRBD1 as D (5 bases). V was shortened by 4 bases and J by 7 bases, with 13 bases between the two germline ends. Germline lookup yields CDR1 GTSNPN and CDR2 SVGIG (reference sequence). The CDR3 is 12 residues long. CDR3 protein: CAWTVGTFEAFF. The CDR3 DNA sequence: TGTGCCTGGACCGTAGGGACTTTTGAAGCTTTCTTT.

The J gene is TRBJ1-5, the V gene TRBV6-5, with D hard to call. This CDR3 spans 15 amino acids. V was cut by 6 bases and J by 2 bases, with 14 bases left in between. CDR1 is MNHEY, CDR2 SVGAGI, per germline. The CDR3 DNA is TGTGCCAGCAGCACCAACCCGGAGGGCAATCAGCCCCAGCATTTT. Translation gives CASSTNPEGNQPQHF.

This clone has only one observation. This chain links TRBV5-4 with TRBJ2-3, with 8 bases that match TRBD2. The germline gives CDR1 SGHNT, CDR2 YYREEE (reference sequence). This CDR3 contains 15 residues. The ends lost 3 bases at V and 4 bases at J; junction bases unmatched: 7. The DNA for the CDR3 is TGTGCCAGCAGCTATGAGCGGGGGATTTCAGATACGCAGTATTTT. Translating gives CASSYERGISDTQYF.